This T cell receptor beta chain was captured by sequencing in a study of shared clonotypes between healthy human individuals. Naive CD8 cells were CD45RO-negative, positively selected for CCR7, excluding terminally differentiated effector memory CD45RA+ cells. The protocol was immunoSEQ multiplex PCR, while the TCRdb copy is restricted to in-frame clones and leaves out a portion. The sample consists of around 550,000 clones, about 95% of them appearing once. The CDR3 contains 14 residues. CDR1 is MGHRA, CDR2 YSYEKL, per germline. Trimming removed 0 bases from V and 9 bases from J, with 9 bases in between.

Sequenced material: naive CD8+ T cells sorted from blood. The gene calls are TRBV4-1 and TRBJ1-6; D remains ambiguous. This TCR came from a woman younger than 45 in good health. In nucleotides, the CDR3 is TGCGCCAGCAGCCAAGAAGGGTTTACTTCACCCCTCCACTTT. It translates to CASSQEGFTSPLHF.